This T cell receptor (beta chain) emerged from a study of blood T cell repertoires in COVID-19. Study information: Researchers got acute and convalescent COVID-19 samples from the United States, Italy and Spain. The analysed material was cDNA or gDNA that came from T cells, B-cell-depleted T cells, or PBMCs.

J lost 2 bases, V lost 5 bases, and 0 bases had no gene match. CDR1 and CDR2 (germline): SGHTA, FQGNSA. The CDR3 is made up of 13 amino acids. In the original analysis: For nucleated cells, counts were estimated from reference gene primer amplification. Libraries were prepared by immunoSEQ multiplex PCR; TCRdb keeps only in-frame clonotypes and omits some of them. V and J calls and clone size follow that table, whereas D and trimming were derived from the DNA. This sample yields about 180,000 clones, of which 75% to 85% are seen a single time; 1.5% belongs to the top ten. The chain carries TRBV7-2 and TRBJ1-5; TRBD1 matches 7 bases. This clonotype originated in a human donor in a cohort sampled during active COVID-19. The sequenced material came from peripheral blood. In nucleotides, the CDR3 is TGTGCCAGCAGCGGACAGGGCAATCAGCCCCAGCATTTT. Translation: CASSGQGNQPQHF.